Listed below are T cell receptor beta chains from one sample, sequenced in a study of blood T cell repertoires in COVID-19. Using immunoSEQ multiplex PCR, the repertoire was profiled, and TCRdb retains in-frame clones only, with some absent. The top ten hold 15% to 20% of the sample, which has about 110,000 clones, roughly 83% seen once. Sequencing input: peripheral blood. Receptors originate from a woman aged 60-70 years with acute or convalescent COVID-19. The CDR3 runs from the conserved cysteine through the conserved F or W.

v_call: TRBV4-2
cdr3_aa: CASSGTGVSYEQYF

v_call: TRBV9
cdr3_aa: CASSARAEGAGGYTF

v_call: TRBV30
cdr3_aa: CAWSTRTSGIVISSYEQYF

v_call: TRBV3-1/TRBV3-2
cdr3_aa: CASSAGQAGNTEAFF

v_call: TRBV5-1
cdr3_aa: CASSLWRAANTGELFF

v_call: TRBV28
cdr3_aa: CASSLSDSELRYTF

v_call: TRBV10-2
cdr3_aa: CATQGSNQPQHF

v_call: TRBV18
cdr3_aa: CASSPRTGSEEKLFF

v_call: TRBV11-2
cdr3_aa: CASTLQGADGETQYF

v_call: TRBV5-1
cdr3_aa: CASRASGGNEQFF

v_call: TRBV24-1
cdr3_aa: CATSDSLDRASGELFF

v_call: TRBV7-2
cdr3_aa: CASSAGRVGFNTGELFF

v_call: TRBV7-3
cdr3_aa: CASSLTPGLEGYTF

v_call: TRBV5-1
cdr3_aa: CASSLTGVPTDTQYF

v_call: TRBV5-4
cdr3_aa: CASRGTSDRYNEQFF

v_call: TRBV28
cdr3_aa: CASSFDTSRGNKQFF

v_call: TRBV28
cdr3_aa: CASSLSGGGNGYTF

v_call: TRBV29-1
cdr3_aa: CSVDRASTEAFF

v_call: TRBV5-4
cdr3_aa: CASSLAAGGGKETQYF

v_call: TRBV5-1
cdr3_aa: CASSLERSAGTGELFF

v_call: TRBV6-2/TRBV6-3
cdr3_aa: CASGQGRPYGYTF

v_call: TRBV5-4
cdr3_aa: CASSPGGGGIDYGYTF

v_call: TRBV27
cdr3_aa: CASSPLGAITSDEQFF

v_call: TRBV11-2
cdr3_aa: CASSLMGQGYGYTF